Below are 10 T cell receptor beta chains sequenced from a single sample in a study of shared clonotypes between healthy human individuals. The data were produced by immunoSEQ multiplex PCR, yet TCRdb's version contains in-frame clones alone and is incomplete. The sample lists some 500,000 clones; about 96% were seen once. Sequenced sample: naive CD4+ T cells sorted from blood. Subset given: CD45RA+ positively selected. The receptors stem from a woman aged 25 to 45 in good health.

The chain couples TRBV28 to TRBJ1-2; no definite D call. Per germline, CDR1 MDHEN and CDR2 SYDVKM. V was cut by 5 bases and J by 4 bases, with 8 bases left in between. The CDR3 contains 12 residues. The CDR3 bases are TGTGCCAGCAGTGCTACATTCTATGGCTACACCTTC. Its protein is CASSATFYGYTF.

V usage is TRBV19 and J usage is TRBJ1-3; no definite D call. Germline V CDR1 and CDR2: LNHDA, SQIVND (reference sequence). The CDR3 extends over 19 amino acids. V was shortened by 4 bases and J by 3 bases, with 25 bases between the two germline ends. The CDR3 DNA reads as TGTGCCAGTAGTAAAGGCCGGCCGCTCAGCAGCGCCTATGGAAACACCATATATTTT. It specifies CASSKGRPLSSAYGNTIYF. The full variable domain, completed using reference TRBV19 and TRBJ1-3, is DGGITQSPKYLFRKEGQNVTLSCEQNLNHDAMYWYRQDPGQGLRLIYYSQIVNDFQKGDIAEGYSVSREKKESFPLTVTSAQKNPTAFYLCASSKGRPLSSAYGNTIYFGEGSWLTVV.

The chain employs TRBV4-1 and TRBJ1-4; a possible D gene is TRBD1 (5 bases). V lost 2 bases to trimming and J lost 13 bases, with 11 bases between them. Germline CDR1 reads MGHRA; CDR2 reads YSYEKL. The CDR3 loop spans 12 amino acids. Here the CDR3 reads CASSQIGDPLFF. The DNA of the CDR3 is TGCGCCAGCAGCCAAATCGGGGACCCACTGTTTTTT.

This chain links TRBV7-9 with TRBJ2-3, with 8 positions matching TRBD1. The CDR3 has 15 residues. The germline V gene has CDR1 SEHNR and CDR2 FQNEAQ (reference sequence). The V segment lost 4 bases and the J segment 7 bases; nucleotides outside the gene matches: 10. For the CDR3, the DNA is TGTGCCAGCAGCTCTCAGGGGGCGGGCCATTATACGCAGTATTTT. Its protein product is CASSSQGAGHYTQYF.

The table lists this clone with a count of one. V usage is TRBV11-3 and J usage is TRBJ2-7; D not certain. The germline gives CDR1 SGHNT, CDR2 YENEEA. V gave up 2 bases and J gave up 2 bases, with 10 bases separating them. This CDR3 spans 14 amino acids. The CDR3 DNA reads as TGTGCCAGCAGCTTAAACGGCGCTACCTACGAGCAGTACTTC. This translates into CASSLNGATYEQYF.

This clone has only one observation. This sequence joins TRBV28 and TRBJ1-2; possible D gene TRBD1, 6 bases. Trimming removed 7 bases from V and 4 bases from J, with 16 bases in between. Germline V gene data show CDR1 as MDHEN and CDR2 as SYDVKM. This CDR3 has 14 amino acids. The CDR3 loop reads CASTIPGQSYGYTF. The CDR3 DNA follows: TGTGCCAGCACCATCCCGGGACAAAGCTATGGCTACACCTTC.

The rearrangement joins TRBV5-1 to TRBJ2-3; TRBD1 matches 8 bases. The CDR3 is 15 residues long. Germline CDR1 reads SGHRS; CDR2 reads YFSETQ. The V and J ends lost 7 bases and 2 bases, in that order; junction bases with no gene match: 9. The CDR3 sequence: CASALRTGNTDTQYF. Here the CDR3 DNA reads TGCGCCAGCGCCTTGCGGACAGGGAACACAGATACGCAGTATTTT.

The chain carries TRBV10-2 and TRBJ2-7, with 7 positions matching TRBD1. The V gene end was trimmed by 6 bases and the J gene end by 2 bases; junction bases not matched to a gene: 13. Per germline, CDR1 WSHSY and CDR2 SAAADI. The CDR3 sequence is 16 residues long. The CDR3: CASRAGTARGPYEQYF. As DNA, the CDR3 is TGCGCCAGCAGAGCCGGGACAGCGAGGGGACCCTACGAGCAGTACTTC.

The V and J genes are TRBV18 and TRBJ2-7, with TRBD2 identical over 7 bases. After removal of 0 bases from V and 2 bases from J, the junction contained 4 bases not matched to a gene. The germline CDR1 and CDR2 sequences are KGHSH and LQKENI. The CDR3 has 15 residues. CDR3 nucleotides: TGTGCCAGCTCACCACCAAGCGGGACCCCCTACGAGCAGTACTTC. Translating gives CASSPPSGTPYEQYF.

The CDR3 DNA sequence: TGTGCCAGCAGCTCAGGGACAGGAGATAATGAAAAACTGTTTTTT. This translates into CASSSGTGDNEKLFF. V gene TRBV7-9 combines with J gene TRBJ1-4; 8 bases match TRBD1. J was trimmed by 4 bases and V by 4 bases; bases with no gene match: 5. The CDR3 is 15 residues long. Per the germline V gene, CDR1 is SEHNR and CDR2 is FQNEAQ (reference sequence).